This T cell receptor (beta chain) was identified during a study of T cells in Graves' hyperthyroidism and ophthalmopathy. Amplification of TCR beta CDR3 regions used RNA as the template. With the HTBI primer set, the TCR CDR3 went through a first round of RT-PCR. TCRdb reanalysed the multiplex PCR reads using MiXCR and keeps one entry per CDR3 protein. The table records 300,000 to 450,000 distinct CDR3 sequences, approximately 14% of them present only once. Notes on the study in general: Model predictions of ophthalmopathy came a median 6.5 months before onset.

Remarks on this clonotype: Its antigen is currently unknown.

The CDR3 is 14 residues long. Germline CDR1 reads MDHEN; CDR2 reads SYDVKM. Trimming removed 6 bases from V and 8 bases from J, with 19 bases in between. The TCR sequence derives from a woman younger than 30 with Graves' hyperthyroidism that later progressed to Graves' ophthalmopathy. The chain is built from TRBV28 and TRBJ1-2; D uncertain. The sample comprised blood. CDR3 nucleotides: TGTGCCAGCAGGAAACTAATCGTAACTTCAGGCTACACCTTC. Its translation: CASRKLIVTSGYTF.